The next 32 T cell receptor beta chains were all read from a single sample in a study of T-cell memory formation after mild COVID-19. TCRdb processed the 5' RACE reads anew with MiXCR; each CDR3 protein has one entry. There are about 400,000 distinct CDR3 sequences in the sample; about 16% occur only once, and about a fifth lies in the top ten. Material for sequencing was PBMCs or a T cell subset sorted from them (not recorded which). The source of these receptors is a man between 18 and 35 years old who had mild COVID-19 (a few samples of this study predate the infection). Cell type and time point are not known.

This clonotype occurred many times. The chain joins TRBV12-3 or TRBV12-4 to TRBJ1-2, with TRBD1 matching over 7 bases. With V trimmed by 6 bases and J by 8 bases, 9 bases remained unmatched. This CDR3 has 13 residues. The CDR3 here is CASRADRASGYTF. The DNA for the CDR3 is TGTGCCAGCAGAGCCGACAGGGCATCCGGCTACACCTTC.

This clonotype was seen only a few times. V is TRBV7-9 and J is TRBJ2-2, with 8 bases lining up with TRBD2. The CDR3 is made up of 14 amino acids. Per germline, CDR1 SEHNR and CDR2 FQNEAQ (reference sequence). With V trimmed by 8 bases and J by 2 bases, 4 bases remained unmatched. In nucleotides, the CDR3 is TGTGCCAGCCGAGCGGGGGTTAACACCGGGGAGCTGTTTTTT. Protein product: CASRAGVNTGELFF.

This clonotype was counted only a few times. J is TRBJ2-5 and V is TRBV4-3; maybe TRBD2 (6 bases). CDR1 LGHNA and CDR2 YSLEER come from the germline V gene. CDR3 length equals 15 residues. The ends were cut back, 2 bases at V and 5 bases at J, with 15 bases in the middle. CDR3 nucleotide sequence: TGCGCCAGCAGCCAATTGGACTACCCAGGGGAGACCCAGTACTTC. It translates to CASSQLDYPGETQYF.

There are a few counts of this clonotype. V and J are TRBV10-1 and TRBJ1-1; a possible D gene is TRBD1 (6 bases). The CDR3 spans 12 residues. The germline V and J ends were trimmed by 6 bases and 4 bases, with 9 bases remaining between them. Germline V gene data show CDR1 as WNHNN and CDR2 as SYGVQD (reference sequence). This CDR3 is CASSGQFTEAFF. CDR3 coding DNA: TGCGCCAGCAGCGGACAGTTCACTGAAGCTTTCTTT.

This clonotype was detected a few times. The chain has TRBV12-3 or TRBV12-4 and TRBJ1-4, with unresolved D. V lost 3 bases and J lost 2, with 7 bases in between. The CDR3 consists of 14 residues. The CDR3: CASSLGITNEKLFF. As DNA, the CDR3 is TGTGCCAGCAGTTTGGGGATCACTAATGAAAAACTGTTTTTT.

For the CDR3, the DNA is TGTGCCAGCCTTGATACAGCCTCTGGAAACACCATATATTTT. Its translation: CASLDTASGNTIYF. The V gene is TRBV6-5, the J gene TRBJ1-3; D is undetermined. Germline CDR1 and CDR2: MNHEY and SVGAGI. Between the trimmed V and J ends, which lost 8 bases and 0 bases, there was a span of 11 bases. CDR3 length equals 14 residues.

This clonotype was seen more than once but under ten times. V and J are TRBV19 and TRBJ2-3; D may be TRBD1 (6 bases). Trimming removed 6 bases from V and 0 bases from J, with 13 bases in between. The CDR3 covers 15 residues. CDR1 LNHDA and CDR2 SQIVND come from the germline V gene (reference sequence). In DNA, the CDR3 is TGTGCCAGTAGGCCGGGACACACTAGCACAGATACGCAGTATTTT. Its protein product is CASRPGHTSTDTQYF.

The CDR3 DNA is TGCAGTGCTGGCCTTTTCAGAGATGAAGCTTTCTTT. Its protein is CSAGLFRDEAFF. The chain carries TRBV20-1 and TRBJ1-1; D uncertain. The germline V gene encodes CDR1 DFQATT and CDR2 SNEGSKA (reference sequence). The CDR3 contains 12 residues. Trimming pared 5 bases from V and 7 bases from J, leaving 14 bases between.

A few counts support this clonotype. The chain links TRBV20-1 to TRBJ1-1, with 9 positions matching TRBD1. Germline V gives CDR1 DFQATT, CDR2 SNEGSKA (reference sequence). The CDR3 is 13 amino acids. The CDR3 DNA sequence: TGCAGGGCGGGACAGGGCAGGAACACTGAAGCTTTCTTT. Translating gives CRAGQGRNTEAFF.

The sample holds a few counts of this clonotype. The chain recombines TRBV21-1 with TRBJ2-5; TRBD1, the table's D call, lacks a check against the DNA. TRBV21-1 is a pseudogene segment. The CDR3 loop spans 12 amino acids. The CDR3 DNA follows: TGTGCCAGCCGGGACGTTCAAGAGACCCAGTACTTC. This codes for CASRDVQETQYF.

A few counts support this clonotype. The chain links TRBV9 to TRBJ2-3; 11 bases agree with TRBD2. J gave up 5 bases and V 4 bases, and 6 bases lay outside the gene matches. Germline CDR1 is SGDLS and CDR2 is YYNGEE. The CDR3 is made up of 15 amino acids. CDR3 nucleotides: TGTGCCAGCAGCCGTAGCGGGGGGGCTATAGATACGCAGTATTTT. This sequence encodes CASSRSGGAIDTQYF.

At least ten counts were recorded for this clonotype. This chain links TRBV20-1 with TRBJ2-7, with D possibly TRBD1 on 5 matching bases. This CDR3 has 12 amino acids. Trimming removed 6 bases at V and 6 bases at J, with 15 bases between. Germline V gives CDR1 DFQATT, CDR2 SNEGSKA (reference sequence). The CDR3 here is CSAVPHRLEQYF. In DNA, the CDR3 is TGCAGTGCCGTACCCCACAGGCTCGAGCAGTACTTC.

The chain joins TRBV7-9 to TRBJ1-2; 8 nucleotides match TRBD1. The CDR3 contains 13 residues. V lost 5 bases, J lost 7 bases, and 6 bases stayed unmatched. Germline V gene lookup returns CDR1 SEHNR and CDR2 FQNEAQ (reference sequence). CDR3 region: CASSQGAESGYTF. The CDR3 DNA reads as TGTGCCAGCAGCCAGGGGGCGGAGAGTGGCTACACCTTC.

The chain has TRBV7-2 and TRBJ2-3; D tentatively fits TRBD1 or TRBD2 (6 bases each). The CDR3 runs 17 residues. Trimming left V 1 base short and J 3 bases short, with 17 bases between. CDR1 SGHTA and CDR2 FQGNSA come from the germline V gene. The CDR3 region is CASSLDSEGGQTDTQYF. CDR3 coding DNA: TGTGCCAGCAGCTTAGATTCGGAGGGGGGCCAGACAGATACGCAGTATTTT. The complete variable domain, with remaining parts taken from reference TRBV7-2 and TRBJ2-3, reads GAGVSQSPSNKVTEKGKDVELRCDPISGHTALYWYRQSLGQGLEFLIYFQGNSAPDKSGLPSDRFSAERTGGSVSTLTIQRTQQEDSAVYLCASSLDSEGGQTDTQYFGPGTRLTVL.

This CDR3 is CASSLAATVNQPQHF. The DNA of the CDR3 is TGTGCCAGCAGCTTGGCCGCGACAGTTAATCAGCCCCAGCATTTT. This chain connects TRBV7-2 to TRBJ1-5; TRBD1 might be the D (5 bases). The length of the CDR3 is 15 residues. The V end was cut by 3 bases, the J end by 4 bases, with 13 bases between. CDR1 is SGHTA and CDR2 is FQGNSA in the germline V gene.

CDR3 bases: TGTGCCAGCGGACCGGGACAAAAAACTGAAGCTTTCTTT. Protein sequence: CASGPGQKTEAFF. The rearrangement uses TRBV19 and TRBJ1-1; the D gene is possibly TRBD1 (6 bases). Germline V gene sequence: CDR1 LNHDA, CDR2 SQIVND (reference sequence). The CDR3 loop spans 13 amino acids. Trimming took 9 bases from V and 5 from J, leaving 16 bases between them.

The rearrangement joins TRBV24-1 to TRBJ2-3; D might be TRBD1 (6 bases). This CDR3 region has 15 residues. V was clipped by 4 bases and J by 4 bases, with 14 bases between them. Germline V gene sequence: CDR1 KGHDR, CDR2 SFDVKD. The CDR3 reads CATSESRGFADTQYF. The CDR3 coding sequence is TGTGCCACCAGTGAATCCAGGGGATTCGCAGATACGCAGTATTTT.

The CDR3 loop reads CASGIGQGWRLFF. CDR3 bases: TGTGCCAGCGGAATAGGACAGGGCTGGAGGCTGTTTTTT. The V and J genes are TRBV27 and TRBJ2-2; the match to TRBD1 covers 8 bases. V shed 8 bases, J shed 13 bases, and the junction held 12 bases outside the gene matches. Germline CDR1 and CDR2: MNHEY and SMNVEV (reference sequence). This CDR3 region has 13 residues.

The chain carries TRBV5-1 and TRBJ1-3; a weak D match, TRBD1 (5 bases). The CDR3 is 16 amino acids. V shed 0 bases and J shed 0 bases, with 10 bases lying between them. CDR1 and CDR2 (germline): SGHRS, YFSETQ. As DNA, the CDR3 is TGCGCCAGCAGCTTGGGAGGGGAAGACTCTGGAAACACCATATATTTT. This codes for CASSLGGEDSGNTIYF.

This chain links TRBV4-3 with TRBJ2-4, with D perhaps matching TRBD2 (6 bases). Germline CDR1 is LGHNA and CDR2 is YSLEER. CDR3 length: 15 amino acids. V lost 0 bases to trimming and J lost 6 bases, with 12 bases between them. CDR3 in amino acids: CASSQDGGNGNIQYF. In nucleotides, the CDR3 is TGCGCCAGCAGCCAAGATGGGGGGAACGGAAACATTCAGTACTTC.

The V gene is TRBV7-3, the J gene TRBJ2-3; 9 nucleotides line up with TRBD2. The CDR3 is made up of 14 amino acids. Per the germline V gene, CDR1 is SGHTA and CDR2 is FQGTGA. The V and J ends lost 8 bases and 6 bases, in that order; junction bases with no gene match: 9. The CDR3 bases are TGTGCCAGCGCCGTGGGGCGGGGGGGCGATACGCAGTATTTT. Its protein is CASAVGRGGDTQYF.

V usage is TRBV20-1 and J usage is TRBJ2-7; D is unresolved. The CDR3 consists of 13 residues. Germline V gives CDR1 DFQATT, CDR2 SNEGSKA (reference sequence). Trimming took 3 bases from V and 4 from J, leaving 13 bases between them. The CDR3 sequence is CSASVADKYEQYV. The CDR3 region has the DNA TGCAGTGCTAGTGTAGCAGATAAGTACGAGCAGTACGTC.

In this sample, this clonotype turned up a few times. CDR3 sequence (DNA): TGCGCCAGCAGCCAACCGGGACGGACCTCTGGGGCCAACGTCCTGACTTTC. This gives the protein CASSQPGRTSGANVLTF. The chain joins TRBV4-1 to TRBJ2-6; D may match TRBD1 or TRBD2 (5 bases each). Germline V gene lookup returns CDR1 MGHRA and CDR2 YSYEKL. There are 17 residues in the CDR3. Trimming cost V 2 bases and J 0 bases, with 11 bases left between them.

The chain has TRBV7-2 and TRBJ2-5; tentatively, D is TRBD2 (5 bases). The germline V gene encodes CDR1 SGHTA and CDR2 FQGNSA. V lost 1 base to trimming and J lost 5 bases, with 8 bases between them. CDR3 length equals 13 residues. DNA for the CDR3: TGTGCCAGCAGCTTAGTGGAGCGGGAGACCCAGTACTTC. Protein product: CASSLVERETQYF.

The rearrangement uses TRBV11-2 and TRBJ2-5, with D maybe TRBD2 (6 bases). Between the trimmed V and J ends, which lost 4 bases and 1 base, there was a span of 10 bases. Germline V CDR1 and CDR2: SGHAT, FQNNGV. The CDR3 length is 14 residues. The CDR3: CASSSMGGQETQYF. In nucleotides, the CDR3 is TGTGCCAGCAGCTCAATGGGGGGCCAAGAGACCCAGTACTTC.

This clonotype was found a few times. The rearrangement joins TRBV6-2 or TRBV6-3 to TRBJ2-2; D might be TRBD1 (6 bases). CDR1 and CDR2 from the germline V gene are MNHEY and SVGEGT. The V gene lost 10 bases and the J gene lost 1 base, with 10 bases spanning the gap. The CDR3 is made up of 13 amino acids. For the CDR3, the DNA is TGTGCCACCTCGACAGGGAACACCGGGGAGCTGTTTTTT. It specifies CATSTGNTGELFF.

This clonotype was seen only a few times. CDR3 sequence: CASSPGTSLQFF. The CDR3 DNA sequence: TGTGCCAGCAGCCCGGGGACGTCTTTACAGTTCTTC. The chain has TRBV12-3 or TRBV12-4 and TRBJ2-1; D may be TRBD1 or TRBD2 (5 bases each). CDR3 length equals 12 residues. The germline V and J ends were trimmed by 6 bases and 13 bases, with 16 bases remaining between them.

At least ten counts were recorded for this clonotype. Written as DNA, the CDR3 is TGTGCCAGCAGTTTTGACAGGGGCCACGAGCAGTACGTC. Its translation: CASSFDRGHEQYV. This chain joins TRBV28 and TRBJ2-7; TRBD1 matches at 8 bases. V shed 3 bases and J 5 bases; nucleotides not matched to a gene: 3. The CDR3 runs 13 residues. Germline V gene data show CDR1 as MDHEN and CDR2 as SYDVKM.

This clonotype was seen at least ten times. The chain couples TRBV7-2 to TRBJ2-5, with TRBD2 identical over 13 bases. The CDR3 runs to 15 residues. Germline V gene lookup returns CDR1 SGHTA and CDR2 FQGNSA. With V trimmed by 4 bases and J by 2 bases, 1 base remained unmatched. CDR3 DNA sequence: TGTGCCAGCAGCTGGACTAGCGGGGGACAAGAGACCCAGTACTTC. Translation: CASSWTSGGQETQYF.

The genes are TRBV4-2 and TRBJ1-4, with unresolved D. Between the trimmed V and J ends, which lost 0 bases and 6 bases, there was a span of 11 bases. The CDR3 is made up of 15 amino acids. In germline, CDR1 is LGHNA, CDR2 YNFKEQ. The CDR3 loop is CASSQDSSRDEKLFF. CDR3 DNA sequence: TGTGCCAGCAGCCAAGACTCGAGCCGGGATGAAAAACTGTTTTTT.

The chain is built from TRBV5-1 and TRBJ2-5; D is undetermined. V dropped 0 bases and J dropped 4 bases, with 16 bases sitting between them. The germline gives CDR1 SGHRS, CDR2 YFSETQ. The CDR3 length is 16 residues. As DNA, the CDR3 is TGCGCCAGCAGCTTGGTTGGTAGAAGCAGAGTAGAGACCCAGTACTTC. The encoded protein is CASSLVGRSRVETQYF. Drawing the rest from reference TRBV5-1 and TRBJ2-5, the complete variable domain is KAGVTQTPRYLIKTRGQQVTLSCSPISGHRSVSWYQQTPGQGLQFLFEYFSETQRNKGNFPGRFSGRQFSNSRSEMNVSTLELGDSALYLCASSLVGRSRVETQYFGPGTRLLVL.

This sequence joins TRBV12-3 or TRBV12-4 and TRBJ2-2; 9 bases agree with TRBD1. V was pared by 6 bases and J by 5 bases, with 13 bases of the junction left unmatched. The CDR3 runs 17 residues. CDR3 protein: CASSQDTGGLGTGELFF. CDR3 nucleotide sequence: TGTGCCAGCAGCCAGGACACAGGGGGCCTAGGGACCGGGGAGCTGTTTTTT.